This T cell receptor (beta chain) was sequenced during a study of OX40 agonist ivuxolimab in advanced cancers. At the level of the study: Ivuxolimab, an antibody that agonizes OX40 (CD134), was administered to the patients. Hepatocellular carcinoma, melanoma, renal cell or head and neck cancer affected the dose-escalation patients. General study points: Normalized expansion of T-cell clones was also low for some nonresponders.

Method: immunoSEQ multiplex PCR; TCRdb's copy keeps in-frame clones and lacks some. The sample consists of about 77,000 clones, over 75% of them appearing once. Regarding this clone: Antigen unknown.

The V end lost 3 bases, the J end lost 7 bases, and 7 bases lay between the germline ends. Germline V gives CDR1 SNHLY, CDR2 FYNNEI. The CDR3 consists of 12 residues. The sequence came from an adult with an advanced solid tumor such as melanoma, head and neck, liver or kidney cancer. The sample here was CD4+ or CD8+ T cells sorted from blood, taken in a trial of the OX40 agonist ivuxolimab. The V and J genes are TRBV2 and TRBJ2-1; D is unclear. CDR3: CASSDWVNEQFF. The CDR3 DNA follows: TGTGCCAGCAGTGATTGGGTAAATGAGCAGTTCTTC.